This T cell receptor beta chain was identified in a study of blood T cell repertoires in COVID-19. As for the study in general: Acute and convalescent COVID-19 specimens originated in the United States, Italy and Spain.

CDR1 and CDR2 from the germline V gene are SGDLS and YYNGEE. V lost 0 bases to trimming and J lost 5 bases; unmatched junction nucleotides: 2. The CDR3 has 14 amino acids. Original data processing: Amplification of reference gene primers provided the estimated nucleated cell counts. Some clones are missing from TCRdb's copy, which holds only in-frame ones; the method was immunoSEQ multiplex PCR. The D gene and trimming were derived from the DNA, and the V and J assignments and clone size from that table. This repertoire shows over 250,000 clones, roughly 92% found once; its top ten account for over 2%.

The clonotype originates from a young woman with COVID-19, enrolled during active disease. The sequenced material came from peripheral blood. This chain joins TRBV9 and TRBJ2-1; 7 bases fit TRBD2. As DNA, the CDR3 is TGTGCCAGCAGCGTAGTGACTAGCAACAATGAGCAGTTCTTC. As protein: CASSVVTSNNEQFF.